This T cell receptor beta chain was identified during a study of Graves' ophthalmopathy and Graves' hyperthyroidism. CDR3 regions of TCR beta were amplified from RNA transcripts. The library came from an HTBI-primed first-round RT-PCR and a second-round multiplex PCR. MiXCR was run by TCRdb on the multiplex PCR reads, yielding one entry per CDR3 protein. The data contain 360,000 or so distinct CDR3 sequences, approximately 16% of them singletons. This clonotype was seen repeatedly, ten times or more. The target antigen is unknown. Broader study findings: A 13-signature model separated ophthalmopathy from stable hyperthyroidism, reaching 85% to 90% sensitivity and roughly 81% specificity cross-validated. Most clonotypes expanded in thyroid above 0.001 frequency were present in blood too.

Trimming pared 5 bases from V and 0 bases from J, leaving 13 bases between. CDR3 length equals 15 residues. Patients with other autoimmune diseases, uncontrolled infections, pregnancy or lactation were excluded. The specimen was peripheral blood. This chain joins TRBV12-3 or TRBV12-4 and TRBJ1-1; a possible D gene is TRBD1 (5 bases). The TCR originated in a woman younger than 30 with Graves' ophthalmopathy. CDR3 region: CASSRFRGMNTEAFF. CDR3 nucleotide sequence: TGTGCCAGCAGTAGGTTCCGGGGGATGAACACTGAAGCTTTCTTT.